Each of the 10 T cell receptor beta chains below was sequenced from the same sample in a study of blood T cells in healthy people across ages (dated by TCRdb to between 2014 and 2017). The library was produced with 5' RACE. Sequenced on an Illumina HiSeq 2500. The second PCR ran for about 6 to 11 cycles and used a J-beta primer mix along with a sample-barcoded 5' primer. TCRdb ran its own pipeline on the public reads, namely fastp trimming at Q25 and MiXCR clone calling, and kept in-frame beta chains. Each entry is one CDR3 protein sequence, shown with its most common DNA and genes. This sample comprises 1,100,000 or so distinct CDR3 sequences, 45% of them detected only once. Jointly, the top ten make up 15% to 20% of the sample. The sequenced sample was blood. The source is a woman aged 55-69 years in good health.

The rearrangement joins TRBV30 to TRBJ1-6, with 7 nucleotides matching TRBD1. Trimming removed 7 bases from V and 7 bases from J; junction bases left unmatched: 7. Germline V gene data show CDR1 as GTSNPN and CDR2 as SVGIG (reference sequence). This CDR3 region has 13 residues. In DNA, the CDR3 is TGTGCCTTGAACCGGGACAGCAATTCACCCCTCCACTTT. It encodes CALNRDSNSPLHF.

This clonotype showed up just once. Germline is not matched at one junction end, which may reflect a read error. The chain has TRBV7-9 and TRBJ2-1; 14 nucleotides align to TRBD2. CDR3 length: 16 residues. Germline V lookup: CDR1 SEHNR, CDR2 FQNEAQ (reference sequence). The CDR3 DNA follows: TGTACCAGCAGCCCGACGGGACTAGCGGGAGTCCATGAGCAGTTCTTC. Protein product: CTSSPTGLAGVHEQFF. Full variable domain (missing parts from reference TRBV7-9 and TRBJ2-1): DTGVSQNPRHKITKRGQNVTFRCDPISEHNRLYWYRQTLGQGPEFLTYFQNEAQLEKSRLLSDRFSAERPKGSFSTLEIQRTEQGDSAMYLCTSSPTGLAGVHEQFFGPGTRLTVL.

V usage is TRBV5-1 and J usage is TRBJ2-7; D uncertain. The DNA matches TRBJ2-4 better at its end, which makes the J call doubtful. There are 15 residues in the CDR3. CDR1 is SGHRS and CDR2 is YFSETQ in the germline V gene. The CDR3, as DNA: TGCGCCAGCAGCTCTGCAGCCAGCCGAGGAAACATTCAGTACTTC. Translated: CASSSAASRGNIQYF.

The chain couples TRBV20-1 to TRBJ1-5; D is unclear. Germline V CDR1 and CDR2: DFQATT, SNEGSKA (reference sequence). The CDR3 is made up of 16 amino acids. The V end lost 0 bases, the J end lost 0 bases, and 12 bases lay between the germline ends. The CDR3 DNA reads TGCAGTGCTAGAGATCGTTTTGGGTATAGCAATCAGCCCCAGCATTTT. Amino acids: CSARDRFGYSNQPQHF.

V usage is TRBV7-2 and J usage is TRBJ2-5; 9 bases map to TRBD2. V gave up 4 bases and J gave up 2 bases; unmatched junction bases: 8. The CDR3 length is 16 residues. CDR1 and CDR2 (germline): SGHTA, FQGNSA. The chain's CDR3 is CASSSRAGGLQETQYF. CDR3 DNA sequence: TGTGCCAGCAGCTCCCGAGCGGGAGGCCTACAAGAGACCCAGTACTTC.

The V and J genes are TRBV7-6 and TRBJ2-3; no firm D call. The CDR3 has 14 residues. CDR1 is SGHVS, CDR2 FNYEAQ, per germline. The ends were cut back, 5 bases at V and 1 base at J, with 10 bases in the middle. The CDR3 coding sequence is TGTGCCAGCAGCCAGCCGGACGGCACAGATACGCAGTATTTT. Protein sequence: CASSQPDGTDTQYF.

This clonotype was seen ten or more times. This chain connects TRBV29-1 to TRBJ2-5; 8 nucleotides agree with TRBD1. This CDR3 contains 12 residues. Germline lookup yields CDR1 SQVTM and CDR2 ANQGSEA. V was clipped by 7 bases and J by 2 bases; unmatched bases: 3. CDR3 nucleotides: TGCAGCGGGGGACAGGAACAAGAGACCCAGTACTTC. Its translation is CSGGQEQETQYF.

This sequence joins TRBV7-2 and TRBJ1-2; tentative D call: TRBD1 (6 bases). Germline CDR1 SGHTA, CDR2 FQGNSA. The length of the CDR3 is 12 residues. V gave up 7 bases and J gave up 6 bases, with 12 bases separating them. In DNA, the CDR3 is TGTGCCAGCAATCGGGACAACCATGGCTACACCTTC. Its translation: CASNRDNHGYTF.

This clonotype has just a few counts. V gene TRBV6-6 combines with J gene TRBJ2-7, with 7 bases lining up with TRBD1. With V trimmed by 0 bases and J by 0 bases, 8 bases remained unmatched. The V gene's germline CDR1 is MNHNY and CDR2 SVGAGI (reference sequence). The CDR3 is 17 amino acids. The CDR3 here is CASSYSWSGGRSYEQYF. In DNA, the CDR3 is TGTGCCAGCAGTTACTCATGGTCAGGGGGTCGCTCCTACGAGCAGTACTTC.

The rearrangement uses TRBV5-1 and TRBJ1-4, with TRBD1 matching over 7 bases. Germline V CDR1 and CDR2: SGHRS, YFSETQ. The trim removed 4 bases at V and 7 bases at J, leaving 10 bases unmatched. The length of the CDR3 is 15 residues. CDR3 residues: CASSPGWDSLEKLFF. The CDR3 DNA follows: TGCGCCAGCAGCCCCGGCTGGGACAGCCTTGAAAAACTGTTTTTT. The variable domain in full, completed from reference TRBV5-1 and TRBJ1-4, reads KAGVTQTPRYLIKTRGQQVTLSCSPISGHRSVSWYQQTPGQGLQFLFEYFSETQRNKGNFPGRFSGRQFSNSRSEMNVSTLELGDSALYLCASSPGWDSLEKLFFGSGTQLSVL.